One T cell receptor (beta chain) is described in this entry. Its antigen remains unknown. These data come from a study of blood T cells in healthy people across ages. Regarding the study as a whole: Higher diversity and more naive CD4+ cells were features of long-lived donors, compared to aged donors. Underestimates were what the diversity estimates from one million T cells were considered to be. Unsorted PBMCs ruled out conclusive naive versus antigen-experienced comparison.

The CDR3 has 15 residues. V lost 2 bases to trimming and J lost 4 bases; unmatched junction nucleotides: 4. Looked up from germline, CDR1 is MGHRA and CDR2 is YSYEKL. Combining a sample-barcoded 5' primer with a J-beta primer mix, a second PCR ran for 7 to 11 cycles. Every cDNA was tagged by a template-switch adaptor with 12 random nucleotides. TCRdb re-derived calls from the 5' RACE reads in MiXCR, one entry per CDR3 protein. Of about 1,800,000 distinct CDR3 sequences in the sample, under 30% were seen once. Sequenced sample: blood. The chain links TRBV4-1 to TRBJ1-3, with 8 bases fitting TRBD1. The sequence was obtained from a woman in her 30s in good health. The CDR3 here is CASSQQGASGNTIYF. The CDR3 DNA sequence: TGCGCCAGCAGCCAACAGGGGGCGTCCGGAAACACCATATATTTT.